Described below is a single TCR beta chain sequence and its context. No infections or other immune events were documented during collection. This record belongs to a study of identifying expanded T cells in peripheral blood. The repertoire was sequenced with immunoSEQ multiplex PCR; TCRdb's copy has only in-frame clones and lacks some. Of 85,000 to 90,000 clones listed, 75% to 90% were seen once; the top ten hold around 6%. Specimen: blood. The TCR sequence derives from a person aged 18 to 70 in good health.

The chain's CDR3 is CASSGLSLYGYTF. The CDR3 DNA reads TGTGCCAGCAGTGGACTGTCACTCTATGGCTACACCTTC. The chain carries TRBV6-1 and TRBJ1-2; D gene uncertain. Germline V lookup: CDR1 MNHNS, CDR2 SASEGT. With 4 bases removed from V and 4 bases from J, the gap between germline ends came to 10 bases. This CDR3 has 13 residues.